This is a list of T cell receptor beta chains from one sample in a study of STAT3 mutations in large granular lymphocyte leukemia. Some clones are missing from TCRdb's copy, which holds only in-frame ones; the method was immunoSEQ multiplex PCR. The table has tens of thousands of clones, around nine tenths seen once. The sample was PBMCs. These receptors originate from a human donor with T large granular lymphocyte leukemia. Some clones in this sample may be carry-over from other donors' samples. Both conserved end residues are part of each CDR3.

TRBV11-2,15,CASSSRTGHLNIQYF
TRBV2,13,CASSDPGALGYTF
TRBV7-2,12,CASSFSGNTIYF
TRBV5-1,13,CASRSGSTYEQYF
TRBV6-5,14,CASSYFEDDQRAFF
TRBV6-5,13,CASIRQIGTEAFF
TRBV30,13,CAWSGSGGQPQHF
TRBV5-1,16,CASSPDTGRYGYGYTF
TRBV29-1,16,CSVDDTNLGSYNEQFF
TRBV5-6,14,CASSFTGRNTEAFF
TRBV5-1,16,CASRRSGSSYNSPLHF
TRBV7-2,16,CASSYIGQGGFAEAFF
TRBV7-9,14,CASSLPGSWAEAFF
TRBV5-1,14,CASSFSRDSNEQFF
TRBV5-1,15,CASSLGGSGGHGYTF
TRBV6-6,16,CASSYSSGTGDNEQFF
TRBV11-2,12,CASSLWVNEQFF
TRBV2,15,CASSDVRGALETQYF
TRBV21-1,13,CASSKSENYGYTF
TRBV10-3,14,CAIRHPTGGNGYTF
TRBV11-2,18,CASRGSGLAFEIYNEQFF
TRBV11-3,15,CASSLDQRFTDTQYF
TRBV18,15,CASSPRATGEFALHF
TRBV7-9,16,CASSPSLTKYGTEAFF
TRBV9,17,CASSPRGGSSYNSPLHF
TRBV7-6,14,CASSPRHYAGELFF
TRBV19,16,CASSLRHFSGANVLTF
TRBV7-9,16,CASSPWGGRMVETQYF
TRBV5-6,15,CASSWDRGWKETQYF
TRBV7-9,15,CASSSLLTANYGYTF
TRBV6-5,14,CASSYAGAGNTIYF
TRBV4-1,13,CASSQMFGDTQYF
TRBV5-4,16,CASSVVPGTGPTEAFF
TRBV5-1,14,CASRMAPRQETQYF
TRBV14,14,CASSQGIWGYGYTF
TRBV25-1,12,CASNYGSNEQFF
TRBV18,18,CASSPRGTGSVAKNIQYF